This is a list of T cell receptor beta chains from one sample in a study of cytomegalovirus exposure and HLA in healthy donors. The protocol was immunoSEQ multiplex PCR, while the TCRdb copy is restricted to in-frame clones and leaves out a portion. The sample lists about 160,000 clones, about 72% occurring once. The sequenced material came from PBMCs. These receptors originate from a man aged 25 to 40 in good health and CMV-seropositive. Both conserved end residues are part of each CDR3. The order of the fields is D gene, clone size, J gene, V gene, CDR3 DNA, CDR3 protein. The D gene is left open where the match is weak. The size entry is marked missing in some rows and otherwise reads once, few, many or a size class.

D: .
size: few
J: TRBJ1-6
V: TRBV5-4
DNA: TGTGCCAGCAGCTTGAGCGGTGAGAGGAATTCACCCCTCCACTTT
CDR3: CASSLSGERNSPLHF

D: TRBD1
size: .
J: TRBJ2-7
V: TRBV7-8
DNA: TGTGCCAGCAGCTATTCGCAGGGGGATTCATACGAGCAGTACTTC
CDR3: CASSYSQGDSYEQYF

D: .
size: once
J: TRBJ2-5
V: TRBV4-3
DNA: TGCGCCAGCAGCCAAGAAGAGGGTCTCGGGACCCAGTACTTC
CDR3: CASSQEEGLGTQYF

D: .
size: .
J: TRBJ2-3
V: TRBV5-1
DNA: TGCGCCAGCAGCTTGGGGGAGGCAGATACGCAGTATTTT
CDR3: CASSLGEADTQYF

D: .
size: .
J: TRBJ1-5
V: TRBV6-1
DNA: TGTGCCAGCAGTGAGGCGGGGATGGGTCAGCCCCAGCATTTT
CDR3: CASSEAGMGQPQHF

D: TRBD1
size: .
J: TRBJ2-7
V: TRBV29-1
DNA: TGCAGCGTCCGAGGGACAGGTCCTTTCTCCTACGAGCAGTACTTC
CDR3: CSVRGTGPFSYEQYF

D: TRBD1
size: .
J: TRBJ2-7
V: TRBV2
DNA: TGTGCCAGTGGACAGGGAGGTAGCGAGCAGTACTTC
CDR3: CASGQGGSEQYF

D: TRBD1
size: .
J: TRBJ1-2
V: TRBV6-5
DNA: TGTGCCAGCCGACGAGGGGGCAACTATGGCTACACCTTC
CDR3: CASRRGGNYGYTF

D: .
size: .
J: TRBJ1-2
V: TRBV30
DNA: TGTGCCTGGAGTTCAACAGGCGGCTACACCTTC
CDR3: CAWSSTGGYTF

D: .
size: .
J: TRBJ2-5
V: TRBV5-1
DNA: TGCGCCAGCAGCCCTATACAGTTAGTAGAGACCCAGTACTTC
CDR3: CASSPIQLVETQYF

D: .
size: .
J: TRBJ2-7
V: TRBV7-9
DNA: TGTGCCAGCAGCTTAGGTTCGAGAGAGCAGTACTTC
CDR3: CASSLGSREQYF

D: TRBD1
size: .
J: TRBJ1-2
V: TRBV28
DNA: TGTGCCAGCAGACCACTACCTGGACAGGTGGGCGGCTACACCTTC
CDR3: CASRPLPGQVGGYTF

D: TRBD1
size: few
J: TRBJ1-2
V: TRBV6-5
DNA: TGTGCCAGCAGTTACGCTCCGGGACAGGGGGCTGGCTACACCTTC
CDR3: CASSYAPGQGAGYTF

D: .
size: .
J: TRBJ1-6
V: TRBV9
DNA: TGTGCCAGCAGCGCCGGGATCGGAGCGGTAGACCCCCTCCACTTT
CDR3: CASSAGIGAVDPLHF

D: TRBD2
size: .
J: TRBJ2-1
V: TRBV7-3
DNA: TGTGCCAGCAGACAGGCGGGGGAGCACAATGAGCAGTTCTTC
CDR3: CASRQAGEHNEQFF

D: .
size: .
J: TRBJ1-6
V: TRBV9
DNA: TGTGCCAGCAGTGACAGCTCCTATAATTCACCCCTCCACTTT
CDR3: CASSDSSYNSPLHF

D: TRBD1
size: .
J: TRBJ2-5
V: TRBV18
DNA: TGTGCCAGCTCACAGGGACAGGGGCGGGAGACCCAGTACTTC
CDR3: CASSQGQGRETQYF

D: TRBD1
size: .
J: TRBJ2-7
V: TRBV4-1
DNA: TGCGCCAGCAGCCAGACAGGGGCCCCCTACGAGCAGTACTTC
CDR3: CASSQTGAPYEQYF

D: .
size: .
J: TRBJ1-2
V: TRBV11-2
DNA: TGTGCCAGCAGCGGGCCTTACAGGGATCTCTATGGCTACACCTTC
CDR3: CASSGPYRDLYGYTF

D: TRBD2
size: .
J: TRBJ2-1
V: TRBV28
DNA: TGTGCCAGCCAACTTCCGCGGGGGGTCTACAATGAGCAGTTCTTC
CDR3: CASQLPRGVYNEQFF

D: TRBD2
size: .
J: TRBJ2-7
V: TRBV11-2
DNA: TGTGCCAGCAGCCCCTATACTAGCGGGGGGATCTACGAGCAGTACTTC
CDR3: CASSPYTSGGIYEQYF

D: .
size: .
J: TRBJ1-4
V: TRBV6-5
DNA: TGTGCCAGCAGTTACTATCAGGGATCGAAGGAAAAACTGTTTTTT
CDR3: CASSYYQGSKEKLFF

D: .
size: few
J: TRBJ2-7
V: TRBV30
DNA: TGTGCCTGGAAAGGCCAGGGCCTCTACGAGCAGTACTTC
CDR3: CAWKGQGLYEQYF

D: .
size: .
J: TRBJ1-4
V: TRBV10-2
DNA: TGCGCCAGCAGGAAAGACAGTGCAACTAATGAAAAACTGTTTTTT
CDR3: CASRKDSATNEKLFF

D: .
size: .
J: TRBJ2-7
V: TRBV19
DNA: TGTGCCAGTAGTACCGGCGGTGGTGGGGGCAGCTACGAGCAGTACTTC
CDR3: CASSTGGGGGSYEQYF

D: TRBD2
size: .
J: TRBJ2-3
V: TRBV5-4
DNA: TGTGCCAGCAGCTTGGCAGCGGGAACTAGCACAGATACGCAGTATTTT
CDR3: CASSLAAGTSTDTQYF

D: TRBD1
size: .
J: TRBJ1-4
V: TRBV29-1
DNA: TGCAGCGTTGAAGGACAGGGTACATCTCTGTTTTTT
CDR3: CSVEGQGTSLFF

D: .
size: .
J: TRBJ1-2
V: TRBV6-5
DNA: TGTGCCACCGACCCGGGAGGGGGGAATGGCTACACCTTC
CDR3: CATDPGGGNGYTF

D: TRBD1
size: .
J: TRBJ1-5
V: TRBV28
DNA: TGTGCCAGCAGTTTGCGGGCAGGGGGGTTTGGCAATCAGCCCCAGCATTTT
CDR3: CASSLRAGGFGNQPQHF

D: .
size: .
J: TRBJ2-3
V: TRBV4-1
DNA: TGCGCCAGCAGCCTAAAAGGGGCCTTGGGGCGTAGCACAGATACGCAGTATTTT
CDR3: CASSLKGALGRSTDTQYF

D: .
size: .
J: TRBJ2-7
V: TRBV6-5
DNA: TGTGCCAGCAGTCGAGGGACCTACGAGCAGTACTTC
CDR3: CASSRGTYEQYF

D: .
size: .
J: TRBJ1-5
V: TRBV6-5
DNA: TGTGCCAGCAGTTTCCAGGGGAATCAGCCCCAGCATTTT
CDR3: CASSFQGNQPQHF

D: .
size: .
J: TRBJ1-1
V: TRBV4-3
DNA: TGCGCCAGCAGCCAAGAACCCCAGGGAGGCACTGAAGCTTTCTTT
CDR3: CASSQEPQGGTEAFF

D: .
size: .
J: TRBJ1-2
V: TRBV12-5
DNA: TGTGCTAGTGGCCATGGACAAGGGTATGGCTACACCTTC
CDR3: CASGHGQGYGYTF

D: TRBD1
size: .
J: TRBJ1-1
V: TRBV28
DNA: TGTGCCAGCAATGACAGGGTGATAAACACTGAAGCTTTCTTT
CDR3: CASNDRVINTEAFF

D: TRBD1
size: .
J: TRBJ1-2
V: TRBV10-3
DNA: TGTGCCATCAGTGAAGAGGGACAGGGCAACTATGGCTACACCTTC
CDR3: CAISEEGQGNYGYTF

D: .
size: .
J: TRBJ2-5
V: TRBV5-1
DNA: TGCGCCAGCAGCTTAGAACTTGCGACCCAGTACTTC
CDR3: CASSLELATQYF

D: TRBD1
size: .
J: TRBJ2-3
V: TRBV7-9
DNA: TGTGCCAGCAGCCCGGACAGGGGAGGGACAGATACGCAGTATTTT
CDR3: CASSPDRGGTDTQYF

D: .
size: .
J: TRBJ1-2
V: TRBV6-1
DNA: TGTGCCAGCAGTGAGGGGCATTTCAACTATGGCTACACCTTC
CDR3: CASSEGHFNYGYTF

D: TRBD2
size: .
J: TRBJ2-1
V: TRBV30
DNA: TGTGCCTGGAGGTGGACTAGCCGCTCCTACAATGAGCAGTTCTTC
CDR3: CAWRWTSRSYNEQFF

D: TRBD2
size: .
J: TRBJ2-7
V: TRBV10-3
DNA: TGTGCCATCAGTGCTCTAGCGGGGGGCCCCCAGAGCTCCTACGAGCAGTACTTC
CDR3: CAISALAGGPQSSYEQYF

D: TRBD1
size: .
J: TRBJ2-7
V: TRBV7-9
DNA: TGTGCCAGCAGCCTGGACAGGGTGTACGAGCAGTACTTC
CDR3: CASSLDRVYEQYF